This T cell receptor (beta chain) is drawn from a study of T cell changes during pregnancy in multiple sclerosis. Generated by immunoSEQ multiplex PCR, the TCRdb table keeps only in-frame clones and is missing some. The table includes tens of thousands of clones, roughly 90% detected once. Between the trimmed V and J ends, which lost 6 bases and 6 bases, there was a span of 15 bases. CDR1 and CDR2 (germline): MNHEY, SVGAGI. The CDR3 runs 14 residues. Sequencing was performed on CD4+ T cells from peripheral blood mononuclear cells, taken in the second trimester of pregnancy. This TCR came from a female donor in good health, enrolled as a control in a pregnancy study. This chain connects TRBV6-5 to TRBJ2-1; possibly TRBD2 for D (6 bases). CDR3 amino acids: CASSRETSSNEQFF. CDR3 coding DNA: TGTGCCAGCAGCCGTGAGACTAGTTCCAATGAGCAGTTCTTC.